This TCR beta chain was captured by sequencing in a study of T cells in Graves' hyperthyroidism and ophthalmopathy. Study-wide results and caveats: Separating ophthalmopathy from stable hyperthyroidism was achieved by a 13 V-J model.

The cohort's ophthalmopathy patients, a group with duration under 3 months, had a Clinical Activity Score of at least 3 and a NOSPECS grade of at least 4. Uncontrolled infection, other autoimmune disease, pregnancy or lactation led to exclusion. Fresh peripheral blood, approximately 9.1 ml, was the source of the PBMCs. TCR beta CDR3 region amplification was performed from RNA transcripts. When the TCR CDR3 underwent first-round RT-PCR, the HTBI primer set was used. From the multiplex PCR reads, TCRdb called clonotypes with MiXCR, one entry per CDR3 protein. In the table there are hundreds of thousands of distinct CDR3 sequences, about 15% of which are singletons. Comments on this clonotype: The antigen is undetermined.

This CDR3 comprises 13 residues. The V gene's germline CDR1 is SNHLY and CDR2 FYNNEI. V lost 8 bases to trimming and J lost 5 bases; unmatched junction nucleotides: 5. Sequenced material: blood. This TCR came from a woman between 40 and 50 years old with Graves' ophthalmopathy. The chain recombines TRBV2 with TRBJ2-2; the match to TRBD2 covers 7 bases. The CDR3 coding sequence is TGTGCCAGCTCTAGCGGTTTGACCGGGGAGCTGTTTTTT. As protein: CASSSGLTGELFF. The full variable domain, completed using reference TRBV2 and TRBJ2-2, is EPEVTQTPSHQVTQMGQEVILRCVPISNHLYFYWYRQILGQKVEFLVSFYNNEISEKSEIFDDQFSVERPDGSNFTLKIRSTKLEDSAMYFCASSSGLTGELFFGEGSRLTVL.